The sample holds one count of the clone carrying this T cell receptor (beta chain). Its target is unknown. Trimming left V 0 bases short and J 4 bases short, with 16 bases between. This CDR3 comprises 16 residues. The germline CDR1 and CDR2 sequences are MNHEY and SMNVEV (reference sequence). These data originate in a study of cytomegalovirus exposure and HLA in healthy donors. Findings and caveats of the study: Rarity held for most TCR sequences, but there were some public TCRs that occurred in many donors. In vitro, a few CMV-associated chains proved specific for CMV antigens.

Clones were sequenced by immunoSEQ multiplex PCR, and TCRdb holds only the in-frame ones, with some missing. This sample has 110,000 or so clones, with approximately 86% found just once. The rearrangement joins TRBV27 to TRBJ2-7; maybe TRBD1 (6 bases). Sequenced: PBMCs. The TCR comes from a young man in good health and CMV-seropositive. The CDR3 nucleotides read TGTGCCAGCAGTTTATCAAGGGGGACGGTAGGGTACGAGCAGTACTTC. This codes for CASSLSRGTVGYEQYF.